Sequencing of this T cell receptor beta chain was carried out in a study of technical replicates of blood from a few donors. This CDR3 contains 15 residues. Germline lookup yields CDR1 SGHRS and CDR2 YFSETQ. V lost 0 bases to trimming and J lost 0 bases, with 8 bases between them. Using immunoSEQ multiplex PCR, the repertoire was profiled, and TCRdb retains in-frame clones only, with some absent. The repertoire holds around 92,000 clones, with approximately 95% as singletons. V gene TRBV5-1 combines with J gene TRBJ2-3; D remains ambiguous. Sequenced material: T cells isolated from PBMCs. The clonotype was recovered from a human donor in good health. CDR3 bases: TGCGCCAGCAGCTTGGACAGTACTAGCACAGATACGCAGTATTTT. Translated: CASSLDSTSTDTQYF.